This T cell receptor (beta chain) appears in the sequencing data of a study of shared clonotypes between healthy human individuals. The germline gives CDR1 MDHEN, CDR2 SYDVKM. After removal of 10 bases from V and 7 bases from J, the junction contained 9 bases not matched to a gene. The CDR3 covers 12 residues. Clones were read by immunoSEQ multiplex PCR, and TCRdb kept only the in-frame ones, dropping some. Among about 600,000 clones listed, 97% were seen once. The source material was naive CD4+ T cells sorted from blood. Subset meaning: CD45RA+ positively selected. This sequence originates from a woman under 40 in good health. The chain combines TRBV28 with TRBJ1-2; TRBD1 agrees at 7 bases. The CDR3 spells CAIKEGAVGYTF. CDR3 DNA: TGTGCCATCAAAGAGGGGGCGGTTGGCTACACCTTC.